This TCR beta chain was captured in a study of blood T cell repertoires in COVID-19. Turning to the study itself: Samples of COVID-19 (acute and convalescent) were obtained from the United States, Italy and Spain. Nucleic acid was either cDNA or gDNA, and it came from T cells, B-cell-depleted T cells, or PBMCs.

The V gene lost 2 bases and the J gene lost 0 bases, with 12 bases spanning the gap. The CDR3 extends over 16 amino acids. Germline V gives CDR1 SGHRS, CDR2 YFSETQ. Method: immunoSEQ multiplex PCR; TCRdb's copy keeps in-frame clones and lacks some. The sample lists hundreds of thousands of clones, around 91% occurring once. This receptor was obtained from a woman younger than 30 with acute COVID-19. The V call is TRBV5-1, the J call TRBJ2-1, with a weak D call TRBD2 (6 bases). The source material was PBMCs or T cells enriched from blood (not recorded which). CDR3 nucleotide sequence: TGCGCCAGCAGCTTCGGGACTTCTAGCTCCTACAATGAGCAGTTCTTC. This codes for CASSFGTSSSYNEQFF. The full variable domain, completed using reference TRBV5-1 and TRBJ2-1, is KAGVTQTPRYLIKTRGQQVTLSCSPISGHRSVSWYQQTPGQGLQFLFEYFSETQRNKGNFPGRFSGRQFSNSRSEMNVSTLELGDSALYLCASSFGTSSSYNEQFFGPGTRLTVL.